What follows is one T cell receptor (beta chain) and its context. Time point denoted: newly diagnosed GD, antithyroid drugs for less than 3 months. RNA isolated from PBMCs was used to make the TCR library. This entry is derived from a study of regulatory T cells in long-lasting Graves disease. Construction of TCR beta libraries relied on iRepertoire HTBI primers and on Arm-PCR targeting CDR3 regions. TCRdb used MiXCR to reprocess the multiplex PCR reads, holding one entry per CDR3 protein. The sample holds about 540,000 distinct CDR3 sequences, roughly 12% seen once. The trim removed 5 bases at V and 3 bases at J, leaving 15 bases unmatched. The CDR3 loop spans 18 amino acids. Germline loops: CDR1 SGHTA, CDR2 FQGNSA. This sample was also put to use in a study of T cells in Graves' hyperthyroidism and ophthalmopathy.

The TCR was taken from a man aged 25 to 40 with Graves disease. Specimen: peripheral blood mononuclear cells (PBMCs), collected at new diagnosis, from a patient treated with antithyroid drugs. The chain joins TRBV7-2 to TRBJ2-3; 9 nucleotides align to TRBD2. Written as DNA, the CDR3 is TGTGCCAGCAGCATGATACCCGGTGCGGCGGGAGGGACAGATACGCAGTATTTT. Its protein product is CASSMIPGAAGGTDTQYF. Looking up the rest from reference TRBV7-2 and TRBJ2-3 gives the full variable domain: GAGVSQSPSNKVTEKGKDVELRCDPISGHTALYWYRQSLGQGLEFLIYFQGNSAPDKSGLPSDRFSAERTGGSVSTLTIQRTQQEDSAVYLCASSMIPGAAGGTDTQYFGPGTRLTVL.